This record covers a single TCR beta chain. The antigen remains undetermined. The CDR3 covers 11 residues. V gave up 4 bases and J gave up 1 base, with 2 bases separating them. Germline V gene lookup returns CDR1 SNHLY and CDR2 FYNNEI. These data belong to a study of T cell responses to AZD1222 COVID-19 vaccine. Findings and caveats of the study: The number of AZD1222 recipients seropositive at baseline was only five to seven. Spike-specific TCR breadth and depth rose after two AZD1222 doses. The CD4 TCRs associated with vaccination extended across spike and predominated at 160-218 and 743-854.

Assay used: immunoSEQ multiplex PCR; TCRdb lists only in-frame clones, some missing. The table lists around 70,000 clones, roughly 87% of them singletons. The source is an adult who received the AZD1222 COVID-19 vaccine. The rearrangement joins TRBV2 to TRBJ2-7; no clear D. The material sequenced was peripheral blood, taken 28 days after the second AZD1222 dose. DNA for the CDR3: TGTGCCAGCAGTGCATCCTACGAGCAGTACTTC. Translated: CASSASYEQYF.